Shown below are 4 T cell receptor beta chains from a single sample sequenced in a study of T cell repertoires in cytomegalovirus infection. TCRdb redid the calling of the reads with MiXCR, one entry per CDR3 protein. The data contain approximately 110,000 distinct CDR3 sequences, roughly 31% of them seen just once; the ten biggest clones take up 41%. No antigen is known for these receptors. Sequencing was performed on CD8+ T cells from cultured PBMCs, taken from culture after CMV antigen stimulation. Source of these receptors: a human donor in good health (CMV status not recorded). Some clones in this sample may be carry-over from other donors' samples.

This clonotype has ten or more counts. The J gene is TRBJ2-1, the V gene TRBV6-1; 8 nucleotides match TRBD1. V shed 3 bases, J shed 0 bases, and the junction held 1 base outside the gene matches. The CDR3 sequence is 15 residues long. CDR1 is MNHNS and CDR2 is SASEGT in the germline V gene. The CDR3 DNA reads TGTGCCAGCAGTGACGGACAGGGCTCCTACAATGAGCAGTTCTTC. Protein sequence: CASSDGQGSYNEQFF.

This clonotype was picked up a small number of times. The chain uses TRBV7-3 and TRBJ2-3, with D maybe TRBD2 (6 bases). This CDR3 has 15 residues. Germline V gives CDR1 SGHTA, CDR2 FQGTGA. V was cut by 3 bases and J by 4 bases, with 14 bases left in between. The CDR3 DNA sequence: TGTGCCAGCAGCTTGTACGGAGGGCGACCAGATACGCAGTATTTT. Protein: CASSLYGGRPDTQYF.

CDR3 loop: CASSPTSGEAGLLFF. DNA for the CDR3: TGTGCCAGCAGCCCGACTAGCGGGGAGGCGGGTCTGCTGTTTTTT. The genes are TRBV5-5 and TRBJ2-2; 11 positions match TRBD2. J was trimmed by 13 bases and V by 4 bases; bases with no gene match: 12. This CDR3 spans 15 amino acids. CDR1 and CDR2 from the germline V gene are SGHKS and YYEKEE (reference sequence).

The rearrangement uses TRBV7-9 and TRBJ2-1; tentatively, D is TRBD2 (5 bases). CDR1 SEHNR and CDR2 FQNEAQ come from the germline V gene (reference sequence). V was clipped by 5 bases and J by 0 bases, with 17 bases between them. This CDR3 comprises 17 residues. CDR3 sequence (DNA): TGTGCCAGCAGCCGACGGGGTGGGTCAAGCTCCTACAATGAGCAGTTCTTC. Its protein product is CASSRRGGSSSYNEQFF.